The sequence of this T cell receptor (beta chain) was determined in a study of T-cell memory formation after mild COVID-19. This CDR3 has 15 amino acids. Trimming cost V 0 bases and J 2 bases, with 9 bases left between them. CDR1 is SGDLS and CDR2 is YYNGEE in the germline V gene. This clonotype was seen a few times. One entry per CDR3 protein results from TCRdb running MiXCR on the 5' RACE reads. The table shows about 250,000 distinct CDR3 sequences, with roughly 14% occurring only once. Sequencing was done on a sample of PBMCs or a T cell subset sorted from them (not recorded which). This TCR was recovered from an adult woman who had mild COVID-19 (a few samples of this study predate the infection). Cell type and time point are not known. The chain recombines TRBV9 with TRBJ1-3; D gene uncertain. The CDR3 DNA sequence: TGTGCCAGCAGCGTAGGAGCCGGGCCTGGAAACACCATATATTTT. This translates into CASSVGAGPGNTIYF.